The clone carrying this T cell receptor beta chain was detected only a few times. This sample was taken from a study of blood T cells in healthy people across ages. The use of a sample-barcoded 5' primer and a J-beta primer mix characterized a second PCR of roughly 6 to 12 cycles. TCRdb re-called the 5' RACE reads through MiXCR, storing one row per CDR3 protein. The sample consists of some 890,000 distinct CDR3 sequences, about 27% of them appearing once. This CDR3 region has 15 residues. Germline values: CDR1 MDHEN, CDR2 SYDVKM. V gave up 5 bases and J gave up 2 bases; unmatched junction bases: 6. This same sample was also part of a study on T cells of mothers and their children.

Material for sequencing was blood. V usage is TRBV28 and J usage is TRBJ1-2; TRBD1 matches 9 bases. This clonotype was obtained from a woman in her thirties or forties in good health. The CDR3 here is CASSPYRGRNYGYTF. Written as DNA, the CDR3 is TGTGCCAGCAGTCCCTACAGGGGGCGAAACTATGGCTACACCTTC.